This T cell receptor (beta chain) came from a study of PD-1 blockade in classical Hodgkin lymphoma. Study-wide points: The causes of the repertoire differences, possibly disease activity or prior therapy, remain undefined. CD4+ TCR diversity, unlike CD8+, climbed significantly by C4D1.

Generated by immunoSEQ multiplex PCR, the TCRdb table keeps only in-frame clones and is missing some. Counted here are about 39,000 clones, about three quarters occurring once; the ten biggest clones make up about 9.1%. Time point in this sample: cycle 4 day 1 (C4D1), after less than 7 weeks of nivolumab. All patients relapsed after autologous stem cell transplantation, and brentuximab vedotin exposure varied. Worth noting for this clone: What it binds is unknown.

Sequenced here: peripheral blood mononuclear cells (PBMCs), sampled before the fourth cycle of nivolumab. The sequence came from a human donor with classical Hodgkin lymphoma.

CDR3: CASSSTHANQPQHF. The DNA of the CDR3 is TGTGCCAGCAGCTCGACCCATGCCAATCAGCCCCAGCATTTT. The chain couples TRBV7-9 to TRBJ1-5; D is ambiguous. V lost 4 bases, J lost 3 bases, and 10 bases lay in between. This CDR3 comprises 14 residues. The germline CDR1 and CDR2 sequences are SEHNR and FQNEAQ (reference sequence).